This T cell receptor beta chain originates from a study of CD8 T cells in Susac syndrome. The multiple sclerosis control group consisted of treatment-naive patients whose relapsing-remitting disease, which was either stable or active, fulfilled revised McDonald criteria. Random hexamers were used to reverse transcribe about 0.5 to 1 ug of RNA. Amplification of the TCR beta CDR3 was carried out by immunoSEQ multiplex PCR, which spanned a total of 54 Vbeta and 13 Jbeta segments. One entry per CDR3 protein, called by TCRdb with MiXCR from the immunoSEQ multiplex PCR reads. The table lists about 300,000 distinct CDR3 sequences, around 92% of them singletons. The CDR3 spans 13 residues. Trimming removed 6 bases at V and 5 bases at J, with 10 bases between. CDR1 SGHTA and CDR2 FQGNSA come from the germline V gene.

The sequencing sample was made of CD4+ T cells from PBMCs. The sequence came from a human donor with multiple sclerosis. This chain joins TRBV7-2 and TRBJ2-2; D gene ambiguous. The CDR3 is CASSLQRTGELFF. The CDR3 DNA is TGTGCCAGCAGTCTACAAAGAACCGGGGAGCTGTTTTTT.